These T cell receptor beta chains were read from a single sample in a study of blood T cell repertoires in COVID-19. Using immunoSEQ multiplex PCR, the repertoire was profiled, and TCRdb retains in-frame clones only, with some absent. The sample comprises under 250,000 clones, approximately 82% of which are singletons, and 3.6% rests with the top ten. Sequenced: peripheral blood. All receptors come from a woman aged 80 or over with acute or convalescent COVID-19. Both conserved end residues are part of each CDR3. The D gene is left open where the match is weak. Size is omitted from some rows. Given values are once, few, many or a class for expanded clones.

j_call clone_size d_call v_call cdr3_aa cdr3_nt
TRBJ2-1 NA TRBD1 TRBV7-2 CASSPALGTASYNEQFF TGTGCCAGCAGCCCTGCCCTGGGGACAGCGTCCTACAATGAGCAGTTCTTC
TRBJ1-5 NA TRBD1 TRBV28 CASRLLPTGGQPQHF TGTGCCAGCAGGTTGCTCCCAACAGGGGGTCAGCCCCAGCATTTT
TRBJ1-1 NA TRBD1 TRBV9 CASSVMGQVNTEAFF TGTGCCAGCAGCGTTATGGGACAGGTGAACACTGAAGCTTTCTTT
TRBJ1-1 NA TRBD1 TRBV5-1 CASSPRTGTEAFF TGCGCCAGCAGCCCACGGACAGGGACTGAAGCTTTCTTT
TRBJ2-2 NA NA TRBV5-1 CASSSGVPNTGELFF TGCGCCAGCAGCTCGGGGGTTCCGAACACCGGGGAGCTGTTTTTT
TRBJ2-2 NA NA TRBV25-1 CASGRGSAGELFF TGTGCCAGCGGCAGAGGAAGTGCCGGGGAGCTGTTTTTT
TRBJ2-3 NA NA TRBV7-2 CASSSGGGALGTDTQYF TGTGCCAGCAGCTCCGGTGGGGGGGCGTTAGGCACAGATACGCAGTATTTT
TRBJ2-3 NA TRBD2 TRBV7-2 CASSFSRGGKDTQYF TGTGCCAGCAGCTTTTCGCGGGGGGGCAAAGATACGCAGTATTTT
TRBJ2-2 NA TRBD1 TRBV9 CASSVGTGGLNTGELFF TGTGCCAGCAGCGTCGGGACAGGGGGCCTGAACACCGGGGAGCTGTTTTTT
TRBJ1-4 NA NA TRBV3-1/TRBV3-2 CASSQRGAGATNEKLFF TGTGCCAGCAGCCAAAGGGGCGCGGGGGCAACTAATGAAAAACTGTTTTTT
TRBJ1-2 NA NA TRBV6-4 CASSRGLHYGYTF TGTGCCAGCAGTCGGGGTCTTCACTATGGCTACACCTTC
TRBJ1-2 NA NA TRBV2 CASSEQTAGYGYTF TGTGCCAGCAGTGAACAGACTGCTGGCTATGGCTACACCTTC
TRBJ2-3 NA TRBD2 TRBV10-3 CAISDNMSGGRSDTQYF TGTGCCATCAGTGACAATATGAGCGGGGGTAGGTCAGATACGCAGTATTTT
TRBJ1-5 NA NA TRBV7-2 CASSLGTRPNGNQPQHF TGTGCCAGCAGCTTGGGGACAAGGCCGAATGGGAATCAGCCCCAGCATTTT
TRBJ1-2 NA NA TRBV5-1 CASSFSGLPYGYTF TGCGCCAGCAGCTTCTCAGGACTACCCTATGGCTACACCTTC
TRBJ1-2 NA TRBD1 TRBV6-2/TRBV6-3 CASSAGQGSYGYTF TGTGCCAGCAGTGCCGGACAGGGGTCCTATGGCTACACCTTC
TRBJ1-3 NA NA TRBV12-3/TRBV12-4 CASGRSAGNTIYF TGTGCCAGCGGTAGGAGTGCTGGAAACACCATATATTTT
TRBJ2-4 NA NA TRBV19 CASSIGGAKNIQYF TGTGCCAGTAGTATCGGAGGGGCCAAAAACATTCAGTACTTC
TRBJ1-1 NA TRBD1 TRBV5-1 CASSLVRGRGSTMNTEAFF TGCGCCAGCAGCTTGGTCCGTGGCAGGGGGTCTACCATGAACACTGAAGCTTTCTTT
TRBJ2-5 NA TRBD2 TRBV5-1 CASRGLAGGTYQETQYF TGCGCCAGCAGAGGACTAGCGGGGGGAACGTACCAAGAGACCCAGTACTTC
TRBJ2-3 NA TRBD2 TRBV5-1 CASSLDSGGTDTQYF TGCGCCAGCAGCTTGGATAGCGGGGGCACAGATACGCAGTATTTT
TRBJ2-5 NA TRBD2 TRBV2 CASSERLAAPGTQYF TGTGCCAGCAGTGAACGACTAGCGGCCCCAGGGACCCAGTACTTC
TRBJ1-2 NA NA TRBV20-1 CSASSPDTNYGYTF TGCAGTGCTAGTAGTCCAGATACTAACTATGGCTACACCTTC
TRBJ1-1 NA TRBD1 TRBV5-4 CASSADRGRITEAFF TGTGCCAGCAGCGCGGACAGGGGTAGGATCACTGAAGCTTTCTTT
TRBJ2-1 NA TRBD2 TRBV9 CASSVQPLAGVGNEQFF TGTGCCAGCAGCGTCCAACCTCTAGCGGGGGTCGGGAATGAGCAGTTCTTC
TRBJ1-1 NA NA TRBV5-1 CASSPVDLNTEAFF TGCGCCAGCAGCCCGGTCGACTTAAACACTGAAGCTTTCTTT
TRBJ1-1 NA TRBD1 TRBV18 CASSGQGGSSTEAFF TGTGCCAGCTCCGGACAGGGGGGTAGTAGTACTGAAGCTTTCTTT
TRBJ2-5 NA NA TRBV5-4 CASSPGSSGETQYF TGTGCCAGCAGCCCGGGGTCCTCGGGGGAGACCCAGTACTTC
TRBJ1-6 NA NA TRBV30 CAHGRTYNSPLHF TGTGCCCATGGCCGTACCTATAATTCACCCCTCCACTTT
TRBJ2-3 NA TRBD1 TRBV3-1/TRBV3-2 CASSQVGTGFWDTQYF TGTGCCAGCAGCCAAGTGGGGACAGGGTTTTGGGATACGCAGTATTTT
TRBJ2-5 NA NA TRBV5-1 CASSPSAGLETQYF TGCGCCAGCAGCCCCAGCGCGGGACTCGAGACCCAGTACTTC
TRBJ2-1 NA NA TRBV11-2 CASSLVEGRYNEQFF TGTGCCAGCAGCTTAGTTGAGGGGAGGTACAATGAGCAGTTCTTC
TRBJ1-4 NA NA TRBV5-1 CASSLEPGKLFF TGCGCCAGCAGCTTGGAGCCGGGGAAACTGTTTTTT
TRBJ1-5 NA NA TRBV24-1 CATQQGNSNQPQHF TGTGCCACTCAACAGGGAAATAGCAATCAGCCCCAGCATTTT
TRBJ2-7 NA NA TRBV25-1 CASSGLDSGPYEQYF TGTGCCAGCAGTGGCCTCGATAGCGGACCCTACGAGCAGTACTTC
TRBJ1-6 NA NA TRBV5-1 CASSTGRTEGSPLHF TGCGCCAGCAGCACCGGCCGGACTGAGGGTTCACCCCTCCACTTT
TRBJ2-5 NA NA TRBV7-2 CASSSGLGETQYF TGTGCCAGCAGCAGCGGGTTAGGAGAGACCCAGTACTTC
TRBJ2-3 NA TRBD2 TRBV6-2/TRBV6-3 CASSKASGGADTQYF TGTGCCAGCAGTAAGGCTAGCGGGGGGGCAGATACGCAGTATTTT
TRBJ2-2 NA NA TRBV2 CASSQTSNTGELFF TGTGCCAGCAGTCAAACATCGAACACCGGGGAGCTGTTTTTT
TRBJ2-7 many NA TRBV7-8 CASSLGSGTLLGEQYF TGTGCCAGCAGCTTAGGGTCCGGGACATTGTTGGGGGAGCAGTACTTC
TRBJ1-5 NA TRBD1 TRBV15 CAIGQGEQPQHF TGTGCCATCGGACAGGGGGAACAGCCCCAGCATTTT
TRBJ1-2 NA TRBD1 TRBV2 CATNLGQGNGYTF TGTGCCACCAACTTGGGACAGGGGAACGGCTACACCTTC
TRBJ2-3 NA TRBD2 TRBV6-2/TRBV6-3 CASSYAGVSTDTQYF TGTGCCAGCAGTTACGCGGGGGTCAGCACAGATACGCAGTATTTT
TRBJ1-2 once NA TRBV28 CASATGSPNSANYGYTF TGTGCCAGCGCAACGGGAAGTCCAAACTCGGCTAACTATGGCTACACCTTC
TRBJ1-2 NA NA TRBV7-9 CASSLGEVNYGYTF TGTGCCAGCAGCTTGGGAGAAGTTAACTATGGCTACACCTTC